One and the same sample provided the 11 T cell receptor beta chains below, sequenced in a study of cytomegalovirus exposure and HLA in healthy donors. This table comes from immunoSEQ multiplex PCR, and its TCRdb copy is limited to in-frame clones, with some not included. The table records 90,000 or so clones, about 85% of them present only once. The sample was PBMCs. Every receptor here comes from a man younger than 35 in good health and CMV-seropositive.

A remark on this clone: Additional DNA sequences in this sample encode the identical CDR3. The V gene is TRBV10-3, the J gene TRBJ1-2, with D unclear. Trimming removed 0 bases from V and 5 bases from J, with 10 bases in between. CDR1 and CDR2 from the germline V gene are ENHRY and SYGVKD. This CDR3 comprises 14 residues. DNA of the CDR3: TGTGCCATCAGTGAGTCAGGCAGACAATATGGCTACACCTTC. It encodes CAISESGRQYGYTF.

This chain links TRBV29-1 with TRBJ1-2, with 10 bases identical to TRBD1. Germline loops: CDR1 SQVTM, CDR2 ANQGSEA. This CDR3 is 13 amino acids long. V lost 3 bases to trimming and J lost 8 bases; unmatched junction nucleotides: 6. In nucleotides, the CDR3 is TGCAGCGTTGACGTTGGACAGGGGGACGGCTACACCTTC. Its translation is CSVDVGQGDGYTF.

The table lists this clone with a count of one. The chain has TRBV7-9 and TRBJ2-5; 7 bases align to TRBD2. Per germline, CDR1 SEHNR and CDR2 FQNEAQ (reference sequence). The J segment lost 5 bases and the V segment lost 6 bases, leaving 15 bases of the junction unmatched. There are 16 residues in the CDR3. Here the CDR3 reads CASSPRPSLAWETQYF. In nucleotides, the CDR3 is TGTGCCAGCAGTCCTAGACCTTCACTAGCGTGGGAGACCCAGTACTTC.

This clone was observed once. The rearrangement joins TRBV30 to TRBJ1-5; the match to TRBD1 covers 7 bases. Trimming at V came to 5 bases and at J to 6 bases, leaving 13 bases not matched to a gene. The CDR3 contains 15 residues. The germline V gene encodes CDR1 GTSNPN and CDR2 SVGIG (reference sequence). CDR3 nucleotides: TGTGCCTGGGGCCGCGACAGGGTATTTGGTCAGCCCCAGCATTTT. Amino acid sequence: CAWGRDRVFGQPQHF.

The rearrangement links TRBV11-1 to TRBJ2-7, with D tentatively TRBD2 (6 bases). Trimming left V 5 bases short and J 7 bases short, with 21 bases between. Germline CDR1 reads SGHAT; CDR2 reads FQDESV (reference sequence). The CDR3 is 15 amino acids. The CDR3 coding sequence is TGTGCCAGCAGCCCGTCCTCGGGAGCGGGTTTTGAGCAGTACGTC. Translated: CASSPSSGAGFEQYV.

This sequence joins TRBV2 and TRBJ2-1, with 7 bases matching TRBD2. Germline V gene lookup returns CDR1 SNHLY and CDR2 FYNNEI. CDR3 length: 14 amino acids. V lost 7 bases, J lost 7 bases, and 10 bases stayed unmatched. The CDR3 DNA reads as TGTGCCAGCACGGGTCGGCTAGCGGAGAATGAGCAGTTCTTC. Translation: CASTGRLAENEQFF.

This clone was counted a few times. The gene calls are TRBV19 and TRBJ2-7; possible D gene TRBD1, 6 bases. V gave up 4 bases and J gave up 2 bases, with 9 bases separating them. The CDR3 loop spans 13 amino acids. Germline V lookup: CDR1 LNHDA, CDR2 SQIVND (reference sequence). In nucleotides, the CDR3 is TGTGCCAGTAGTAACGGACAGACCTACGAGCAGTACTTC. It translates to CASSNGQTYEQYF.

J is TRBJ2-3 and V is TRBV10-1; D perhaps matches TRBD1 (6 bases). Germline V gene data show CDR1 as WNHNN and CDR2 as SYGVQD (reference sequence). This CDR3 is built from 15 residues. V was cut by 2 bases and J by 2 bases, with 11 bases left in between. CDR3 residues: CASSEGQPFTDTQYF. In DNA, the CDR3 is TGCGCCAGCAGTGAGGGACAGCCCTTCACAGATACGCAGTATTTT.

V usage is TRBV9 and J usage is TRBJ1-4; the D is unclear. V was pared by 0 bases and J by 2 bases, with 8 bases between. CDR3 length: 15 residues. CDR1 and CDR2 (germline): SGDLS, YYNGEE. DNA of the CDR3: TGTGCCAGCAGCGTAGGCGGGAGCACTAATGAAAAACTGTTTTTT. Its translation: CASSVGGSTNEKLFF.

CDR3 region: CASSFRQGAQHEQFF. CDR3 DNA sequence: TGTGCCAGCAGTTTCAGACAGGGGGCGCAGCATGAGCAGTTCTTC. The V call is TRBV28, the J call TRBJ2-1, with 10 bases aligning to TRBD1. CDR3 size: 15 residues. Trimming cost V 3 bases and J 8 bases; bases outside gene matches: 7. The V gene's germline CDR1 is MDHEN and CDR2 SYDVKM. Looking up the rest from reference TRBV28 and TRBJ2-1 gives the full variable domain: DVKVTQSSRYLVKRTGEKVFLECVQDMDHENMFWYRQDPGLGLRLIYFSYDVKMKEKGDIPEGYSVSREKKERFSLILESASTNQTSMYLCASSFRQGAQHEQFFGPGTRLTVL.

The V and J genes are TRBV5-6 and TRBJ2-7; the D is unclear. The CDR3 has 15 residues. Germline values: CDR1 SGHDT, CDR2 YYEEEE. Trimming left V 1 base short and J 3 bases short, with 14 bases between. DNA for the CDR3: TGTGCCAGCAGCTTGTTGCGGAAAACTTACTACGAGCAGTACGTC. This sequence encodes CASSLLRKTYYEQYV.